This TCR beta chain was obtained from a study of shared clonotypes between healthy human individuals. Trimming removed 0 bases at V and 4 bases at J, with 7 bases between. Germline V CDR1 and CDR2: SGHRS, YFSETQ. CDR3 length: 13 residues. TCRdb keeps only in-frame clones here, not all; method: immunoSEQ multiplex PCR. The sample comprises under 2.5 million clones, roughly 90% of which are singletons, and around 0.4% rests with the top ten. The rearrangement joins TRBV5-1 to TRBJ1-1; no clear D gene. The sample taken for sequencing was naive CD4+ T cells from PBMCs. The sample's subset: CD45RA+ positively selected. This TCR was sampled from a man between 18 and 35 years old in good health. Some clones in this sample may be carry-over from other donors' samples. As DNA, the CDR3 is TGCGCCAGCAGCTTGGTAGGGTTCACTGAAGCTTTCTTT. Translated: CASSLVGFTEAFF.